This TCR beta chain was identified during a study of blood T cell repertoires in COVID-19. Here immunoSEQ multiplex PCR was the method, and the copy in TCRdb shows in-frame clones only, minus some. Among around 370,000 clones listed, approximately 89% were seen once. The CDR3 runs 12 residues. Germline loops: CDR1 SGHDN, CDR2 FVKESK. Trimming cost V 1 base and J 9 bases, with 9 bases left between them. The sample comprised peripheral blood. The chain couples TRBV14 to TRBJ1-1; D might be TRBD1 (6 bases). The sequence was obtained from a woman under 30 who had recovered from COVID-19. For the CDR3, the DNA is TGTGCCAGCAGCCAAGCCACAGGGAAAGCTTTCTTT. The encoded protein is CASSQATGKAFF.